This note documents a single TCR beta chain sequence. There is no known antigen for this receptor. There are no base qualities to consult, and no much larger clone falls within one base. The donors were healthy, HIV-negative adults who had no recently reported acute infections or vaccinations. All donors were Caucasian adults living in Nashville, Tennessee, USA. The CD8 memory samples were a combination of magnetically selected CD45RO+ cells and CCR7-negative CD45RA+ effector memory (TemRA) cells. After blood collection by leukapheresis, PBMCs were isolated using Ficoll-Histopaque density gradient centrifugation and then cryopreserved in the vapor phase of liquid nitrogen. Purity and quantity of every magnetically sorted T cell population were checked by analytical flow cytometry. Genomic DNA was isolated from each sorted fraction and quantified by UV absorbance on a Nanodrop 2000c. Using the deep immunoSEQ assay, TCR CDR3 regions were amplified from genomic DNA by multiplex PCR. Extracted genomic DNA from each cell subset was distributed evenly across all wells of several immunoSEQ 96-well plates, and each plate was treated as a replicate. For sorted subsets, each replicate PCR was loaded with approximately 0.2 ug genomic DNA, equivalent to 30,000 or so T cell genomes. The purified libraries were quantified using a Qubit 3.0 fluorometer, sized with a Bioanalyzer 2100, and then quantified again using the KAPA Library Quantification kit. Each immunoSEQ 96-well plate was sequenced on its own single-read 150-cycle Illumina NextSeq 550 flow cell. As for how the authors treated the data: Because the immunoSEQ output included only junctional sequences and no quality scores, the filtering could not be the same as the filtering used for full-length reads. Sequences were annotated with PyIR, a Python wrapper for IgBLAST v1.9, using IMGT germline references to assign V/J genes and CDR3. Reads with weak V/J assignments (E-value above 1e-6), missing CDR3, stop codons, out-of-frame junctions, or ambiguous translated residues were removed. V3J clonotypes were defined as sequences sharing the same inferred V gene, J gene, and CDR3 amino acid sequence. Percentage overlap between repertoires was computed as shared unique clonotypes divided by the size of the smaller repertoire. RTK rarefaction, the Chao1 estimator, and Recon v2.1 estimates of unobserved clonotypes were used to assess repertoire richness. For all TCRbeta clonotypes obtained by the gDNA method from a handful of donors, generation probabilities were computed with OLGA. TCRdb stores this immuneACCESS table with in-frame sequences only. Part of the clones is absent; in the studies checked, under half of the shortfall reflects unresolved V genes, and no reason is known for the rest. V and J calls and clone size are copied from that table; D and trimming were computed from the DNA. The sample contains approximately 350,000 clones, roughly 96% of them found a single time. About 0.32% of the sample comes from the top ten.

This sample stems from a study of shared clonotypes between healthy human individuals (dated by TCRdb to about 2020). Describing the broader study: A couple of women and three men aged 18 to 49 years were included in the cohort. Each donor's leukapheresis produced roughly between roughly 0.94 and 9.5 billion PBMCs. To increase sequencing depth and limit assay-specific biases, TCR repertoire library preparation and sequencing were carried out by different laboratories using diverse techniques. For each donor, three plates each were used for CD4 naive and CD4 memory, two plates were used for CD8 naive, and one plate was used for CD8 memory. The study deeply sequenced blood TCR repertoires of about 5 healthy adults to estimate repertoire size and the extent of clonotype sharing between individuals. What the study reported, not specific to this receptor: Rarefaction of sorted-subset datasets indicated incomplete sequencing despite the large sequencing depth. Clonotypes shared by all four sorted-subset donors showed higher generation probabilities than non-shared clonotypes. Naive subsets generally had larger estimated clonotype richness than memory subsets. The genetic and exposure-history diversity represented was limited by the small number of donors. Only blood was sampled, and tissue TCR repertoires likely differ from those in blood. When a handful of donors were compared, the shared fraction of clonotypes was 5% to 6.5% for naive CD4, 3.5% to 4% for naive CD8, 2.3% for memory CD4, and 0.35% to 0.5% for memory CD8. Pairwise subsampling led to the expectation that sequencing depth would affect the degree of clonotype sharing among donors.

The junction shows trimming of 3 bases on V and 3 bases on J, and the gene matches do not reach 5 bases of it. Inclusive of the bounding cysteine and phenylalanine, the CDR3 is 16 residues long. Left in the record is the CDR3 DNA by itself, 48 bases read in frame from the first base. Reading the germline V gene (reference sequence) gives CDR1 LNHDA and CDR2 SQIVND. This clonotype originated in a man aged 25 to 40 in good health. The chain was built from TRBV19 and TRBJ2-1, and TRBD2 aligns with 10 junction nucleotides. Input material: memory CD8+ T cells sorted from blood. This sample's cell subset or site label indicates: CD45RO+ cells pooled with CCR7-negative TemRA cells. CDR3 sequence: CASSMPVAGGYNEQFF. The base sequence is TGTGCCAGTAGTATGCCCGTAGCGGGAGGCTACAATGAGCAGTTCTTC.